This T cell receptor (beta chain) was observed in a study of CD8 T cells in Susac syndrome. CDR3 length: 16 amino acids. V dropped 4 bases and J dropped 2; count of bases not matched to a gene: 5. The germline gives CDR1 MDHEN, CDR2 SYDVKM. RNA, at about 0.45 to 1 ug, was reverse transcribed with random hexamers. Amplification of TCR beta CDR3 across 54 Vbeta and 13 Jbeta was performed with immunoSEQ multiplex PCR. TCRdb ran MiXCR on the immunoSEQ multiplex PCR reads and lists one entry per CDR3 protein. The repertoire holds some 170,000 distinct CDR3 sequences, with just under 95% as singletons. The sequenced sample was CD4+ T cells from PBMCs. The V gene is TRBV28, the J gene TRBJ2-3, with 11 bases matching TRBD2. The TCR was taken from a human donor in good health. The CDR3 sequence: CASSSRTSGPTDTQYF. The CDR3 DNA sequence: TGTGCCAGCAGTTCTCGGACTAGCGGGCCCACAGATACGCAGTATTTT.